This entry describes one TCR beta chain. It has no known antigen specificity. The missing conserved phenylalanine or tryptophan at the end of this CDR3 makes a read error likely. The DNA is left out, because the CDR3 cannot be placed on it with certainty; the CDR3 is given as TCRdb lists it. The record originates from a study of tumor and adjacent non-tumor tissue in lung cancer (dated by TCRdb to the late 2010s). In terms of the full investigation: Of the cohort, around eleven patients had adenocarcinoma, 2 had squamous cell carcinoma and 1 had small cell lung cancer. Ages among the 15 or so patients ranged from about 31 to 80 years, there were around ten men and 5 women, and disease was at TNM stage I to III. In total, sequencing yielded approximately 130,000,000 productive TCRbeta reads, which works out to an average of approximately 4 million reads per sample. Bulk TCRbeta repertoires were compared between lung tumor tissue and matched distant non-tumor lung tissue obtained from fewer than 16 lung cancer patients. TCRbeta CDR3 sequencing was performed on roughly 27 paired specimens, with one tumor sample and one normal lung sample collected per patient. Points the paper makes about the study in general: Peripheral blood was not sequenced, so blood TCRbeta repertoires were not examined in the lung cancer patients of the study. The top 100 clones made up a significantly larger cumulative share of the repertoire in normal lung than in tumor tissue. Neither the sequencing platform nor unique molecular identifiers are mentioned in the methods. Tumor tissue showed significantly higher TCR diversity (inverse Simpson) than normal lung tissue, at around 460 vs 160 (P = 0.0075, Mann-Whitney U test). TCR diversity was significantly higher in younger patients, and higher tumor TCR diversity was associated with shorter overall and disease-free survival. Only about 15 patients were in the cohort, and the authors stated that larger samples and more detailed clinical data are needed.

The CDR3 sequence runs 21 residues, both termini included. Via the germline V gene, CDR1 is MNHEY and CDR2 SVGAGI. RNA was isolated from bulk, unsorted tissue, and RNA quality was assessed with a NanoDrop ND-1000 and an Agilent 2100. For the normal lung samples, distant non-tumor tissue was collected more than 3 cm away from the tumor edge. Newly diagnosed lung cancer patients without prior chemotherapy who had been admitted for thoracic surgery in China between August and November 2014 were enrolled as donors. Patients with previous radiotherapy or chemotherapy, or with another concurrent cancer, were excluded from the study. Surgical tissue pieces of roughly 1-2.2 cm3 were preserved in RNAlater solution and were kept at -80 degrees C until use. Receptor libraries were prepared by multiplex PCR. These reads were obtained on an Illumina HiSeq 2500. TCRbeta libraries were constructed through three rounds of nested PCR with primers (Table S4) according to protocols adapted from ARM-PCR. PCR products of 200-500 bp were gel-excised and purified with the QIAquick gel extraction kit before sequencing. Turning to the authors' computational methods: Reads were cleaned with Trimmomatic, merged with FLASH into complete CDR3 sequences, and assigned to V(D)J germline segments with MiTCR. Clonal diversity was computed as the inverse Simpson's index with VDJtools. In-frame sequences without a premature stop codon were defined as productive reads. The public reads were quality trimmed at Q25 with fastp and then assembled into clones with MiXCR by TCRdb, keeping productive beta chains. For every CDR3 protein sequence, its rows merge into one entry that carries the most common genes and DNA. The V and J calls were not made by the authors but by TCRdb's processing. This sample is represented by approximately 77,000 distinct CDR3 sequences; approximately 80% of them were singletons. The top ten constitute 51% of the sample.

This TCR came from a man aged 55 to 70 with non-small cell lung cancer. The chain was built from TRBV6-5 and TRBJ1-4; TRBD1 is the table's D call and was not checked against the DNA. The sequencing input was distant non-tumor lung tissue. The CDR3 protein: CASNNGASSPFNRPKNEKPFL.